The rows below give T cell receptor beta chains drawn from one sample of a study of identifying expanded T cells in peripheral blood. The repertoire was sequenced with immunoSEQ multiplex PCR; TCRdb's copy has only in-frame clones and lacks some. This sample has fewer than 110,000 clones, with roughly 85% found just once. Sequencing was performed on blood. Receptors were obtained from a person aged 18-70 years in good health. The CDR3 runs from the conserved cysteine through the conserved F or W. Fields, in order: clone size, V gene, D gene, J gene, CDR3 DNA, CDR3 protein. D genes are given only for firm matches. Some rows have no size entry. The others give once, few or many, or a class for an expanded clone.

size: once; V: TRBV20-1; D: .; J: TRBJ1-2; DNA: TGCAGTGCTAGAGATCCGGGAGGCTACACCTTC; CDR3: CSARDPGGYTF
size: .; V: TRBV5-5; D: .; J: TRBJ2-7; DNA: TGTGCCAGCAGCTTGTACTACGAGCAGTACTTC; CDR3: CASSLYYEQYF
size: .; V: TRBV6-5; D: .; J: TRBJ2-2; DNA: TGTGCCAGCAGTTACGTCTCGGGCGGGGAGCTGTTTTTT; CDR3: CASSYVSGGELFF
size: .; V: TRBV10-3; D: TRBD2; J: TRBJ2-1; DNA: TGTGCCATCAGTGAGTTTGTGGGACTAGCGGGGGAATCCTACAATGAGCAGTTCTTC; CDR3: CAISEFVGLAGESYNEQFF
size: .; V: TRBV5-1; D: .; J: TRBJ1-1; DNA: TGCGCCAGCAGTCTCACAGGGTACACTGAAGTTTTCTTT; CDR3: CASSLTGYTEVFF
size: .; V: TRBV5-6; D: .; J: TRBJ2-7; DNA: TGTGCCAGCAGCTTTACTACCGCCGACTACGAGCAGTACTTC; CDR3: CASSFTTADYEQYF
size: .; V: TRBV6-5; D: .; J: TRBJ1-1; DNA: TGTGCCAGCAGTTACCAGGGAGTAAAAGCTTTCTTT; CDR3: CASSYQGVKAFF
size: .; V: TRBV2; D: TRBD1; J: TRBJ2-1; DNA: TGTGCCAGCACTGGACAGGGGTCCTACAATGAGCAGTTCTTC; CDR3: CASTGQGSYNEQFF
size: .; V: TRBV15; D: .; J: TRBJ1-6; DNA: TGTGCCACCAGCAGAAATCCTCCAAGGGAGATTAATTCACCCCTCCACTTT; CDR3: CATSRNPPREINSPLHF
size: .; V: TRBV7-7; D: TRBD2; J: TRBJ2-5; DNA: TGTGCCAGCAGCTTATCAAGCGGGGAAGGAGAGACCCAGTACTTC; CDR3: CASSLSSGEGETQYF
size: .; V: TRBV18; D: .; J: TRBJ2-3; DNA: TGTGCCAGCTCACCTACAGGCACAGATACGCAGTATTTT; CDR3: CASSPTGTDTQYF
size: .; V: TRBV12-5; D: .; J: TRBJ1-5; DNA: TGTGCTAGTGGTTTCCCTGAAGCTAATCAGCCCCAGCATTTT; CDR3: CASGFPEANQPQHF
size: .; V: TRBV6-5; D: .; J: TRBJ2-7; DNA: TGTGCCAGCAGGAAGGGACCGCCCTGGGGCGAGCAGTACTTC; CDR3: CASRKGPPWGEQYF
size: .; V: TRBV2; D: .; J: TRBJ1-6; DNA: TGTGCCAGCTCGAAAGAAATTACTTATAATTCACCCCTCCACTTT; CDR3: CASSKEITYNSPLHF
size: .; V: TRBV2; D: TRBD1; J: TRBJ1-1; DNA: TGTGCCAGCAGTGTGACAGGGGGCACTGAAGCTTTCTTT; CDR3: CASSVTGGTEAFF
size: .; V: TRBV11-2; D: TRBD1; J: TRBJ2-7; DNA: TGTGCCAGCAGCTTCGGGACAGGGGCCTACGAGCAGTACTTC; CDR3: CASSFGTGAYEQYF
size: .; V: TRBV2; D: TRBD2; J: TRBJ2-6; DNA: TGTGCCAGCAGTTTCGGGGGGGCTGGGGCCAACGTCCTGACTTTC; CDR3: CASSFGGAGANVLTF
size: .; V: TRBV6-6; D: .; J: TRBJ1-5; DNA: TGTGCCTCTAAAGGTACGGGGGCTGGTCAGCCCCAGCATTTT; CDR3: CASKGTGAGQPQHF
size: .; V: TRBV5-6; D: .; J: TRBJ1-4; DNA: TGTGCCAGCAGCTTGGCTGGGTTGGGCGAAAAACTGTTTTTT; CDR3: CASSLAGLGEKLFF
size: .; V: TRBV6-5; D: .; J: TRBJ2-7; DNA: TGTGCCAGCAGGACTAGCGACAGGGTGTACGAGCAGTACTTC; CDR3: CASRTSDRVYEQYF
size: .; V: TRBV6-5; D: .; J: TRBJ2-7; DNA: TGTGCCAGCAGCCGGGCGGGGTCCTCCTACGAGCAGTACTTC; CDR3: CASSRAGSSYEQYF
size: .; V: TRBV5-1; D: TRBD2; J: TRBJ2-3; DNA: TGCGCCAGCAGTTGGAGCGGGGCCCCTAGCACAGATACGCAGTATTTT; CDR3: CASSWSGAPSTDTQYF
size: .; V: TRBV5-6; D: TRBD1; J: TRBJ1-4; DNA: TGTGCCAGCAGCACCGGACAGGGGGAAGATGGTGAAAAACTGTTTTTT; CDR3: CASSTGQGEDGEKLFF
size: .; V: TRBV4-1; D: .; J: TRBJ1-1; DNA: TGCGCCAGCAGCCAAGAGGGGGGAGGCACTGAAGCTTTCTTT; CDR3: CASSQEGGGTEAFF
size: .; V: TRBV18; D: .; J: TRBJ1-6; DNA: TGTGCCAGCTCACCAGGACAGTCAGATAATTCACCCCTCCACTTT; CDR3: CASSPGQSDNSPLHF
size: .; V: TRBV5-4; D: .; J: TRBJ1-1; DNA: TGTGCCAGCAGCTTGTCCTCCTGGGGCGGGGGGACTGAAGCTTTCTTT; CDR3: CASSLSSWGGGTEAFF
size: .; V: TRBV7-2; D: .; J: TRBJ2-1; DNA: TGTGCCAGCAGCTTAGAGGTGAGTTCCTACAATGAGCAGTTCTTC; CDR3: CASSLEVSSYNEQFF
size: .; V: TRBV7-9; D: .; J: TRBJ2-1; DNA: TGTGCCAGCAGCTTAGTGGGAAATGAGCAGTTCTTC; CDR3: CASSLVGNEQFF
size: .; V: TRBV7-9; D: .; J: TRBJ2-1; DNA: TGTGCCAGCAGCTTTCAGCAGGGGCAGTTCTTC; CDR3: CASSFQQGQFF
size: .; V: TRBV7-9; D: .; J: TRBJ1-2; DNA: TGTGCCAGCAGCCTTGACAGATATGGCTACACCTTC; CDR3: CASSLDRYGYTF
size: .; V: TRBV10-1; D: .; J: TRBJ2-3; DNA: TGCGCCAGCAGTGAGCGGCCTAGCACAGATACGCAGTATTTT; CDR3: CASSERPSTDTQYF
size: few; V: TRBV7-2; D: .; J: TRBJ2-5; DNA: TGTGCCAGCAGCTTAGTTTGGGAGACCCAGTACTTC; CDR3: CASSLVWETQYF
size: once; V: TRBV29-1; D: .; J: TRBJ1-2; DNA: TGCAGCGTTGACGGGTCTCCGGCAGGCTACACCTTC; CDR3: CSVDGSPAGYTF
size: .; V: TRBV7-9; D: .; J: TRBJ2-5; DNA: TGTGCCAGCAGCTTAAATCTGTTGGAGACCCAGTACTTC; CDR3: CASSLNLLETQYF
size: few; V: TRBV4-2; D: TRBD2; J: TRBJ2-3; DNA: TGTGCCAGCAGCCACGGAGCGGGGGCCACAGATACGCAGTATTTT; CDR3: CASSHGAGATDTQYF
size: once; V: TRBV19; D: .; J: TRBJ2-2; DNA: TGTGCCAGTAGTGTGGGCCTGACGAACACCGGGGAGCTGTTTTTT; CDR3: CASSVGLTNTGELFF
size: .; V: TRBV4-1; D: TRBD1; J: TRBJ1-5; DNA: TGCGCCAGCAGCCGAGGGACAGGGGATCAGCCCCAGCATTTT; CDR3: CASSRGTGDQPQHF
size: .; V: TRBV7-8; D: .; J: TRBJ2-3; DNA: TGTGCCAGCAGCTTAGGAGTGACTCCTCAGGGAGATACGCAGTATTTT; CDR3: CASSLGVTPQGDTQYF
size: once; V: TRBV7-2; D: .; J: TRBJ2-7; DNA: TGTGCCAGCAGCTTAGCAGGGTATTGGGGTTCCTACGAGCAGTACTTC; CDR3: CASSLAGYWGSYEQYF
size: .; V: TRBV27; D: TRBD2; J: TRBJ2-3; DNA: TGTGCCAGCAGTTTCAGGCGGGGGGGTGATACGCAGTATTTT; CDR3: CASSFRRGGDTQYF
size: .; V: TRBV5-1; D: .; J: TRBJ2-7; DNA: TGCGCCAGCAGCTTTATTAGCGGCACCTCATACGAGCAGTACTTC; CDR3: CASSFISGTSYEQYF
size: .; V: TRBV28; D: TRBD1; J: TRBJ1-5; DNA: TGTGCCAGCCATTCAGGGGGCCCATATAGCAATCAGCCCCAGCATTTT; CDR3: CASHSGGPYSNQPQHF
size: .; V: TRBV25-1; D: TRBD2; J: TRBJ2-2; DNA: TGTGCCAGCTTGGCGGCGGGGGGGTCCGGGGAGCTGTTTTTT; CDR3: CASLAAGGSGELFF
size: .; V: TRBV4-3; D: TRBD1; J: TRBJ2-7; DNA: TGCGCCAGCAGCCAAGGAGGGGGGACAGGGGGCCTCTACGAGCAGTACTTC; CDR3: CASSQGGGTGGLYEQYF
size: medium-sized; V: TRBV19; D: .; J: TRBJ1-1; DNA: TGTGCCATCGAGGACAGACAGAACACTGAAGCTTTCTTT; CDR3: CAIEDRQNTEAFF
size: .; V: TRBV18; D: TRBD1; J: TRBJ2-3; DNA: TGTGCCAGCTCACCTTCGGACCAGGGGGCCGGGACAGATACGCAGTATTTT; CDR3: CASSPSDQGAGTDTQYF
size: .; V: TRBV28; D: TRBD1; J: TRBJ2-7; DNA: TGTGCCAGCAGGGGGGACAGGGCAATCTACGAGCAGTACTTC; CDR3: CASRGDRAIYEQYF
size: .; V: TRBV11-3; D: TRBD1; J: TRBJ1-1; DNA: TGTGCCAGCAGCACAAACAGGGGAACTGAAGCTTTCTTT; CDR3: CASSTNRGTEAFF
size: .; V: TRBV7-9; D: .; J: TRBJ1-5; DNA: TGTGCCAGCAGCTTTTGGGATCAGCCCCAGCATTTT; CDR3: CASSFWDQPQHF
size: once; V: TRBV5-5; D: TRBD1; J: TRBJ2-3; DNA: TGTGCCAGCAGTCGACAGGGGGATCTCACAGATACGCAGTATTTT; CDR3: CASSRQGDLTDTQYF
size: .; V: TRBV15; D: .; J: TRBJ2-3; DNA: TGTGCCACCAGCAGAGATAGAGACCTAATCGAAAGCACAGATACGCAGTATTTT; CDR3: CATSRDRDLIESTDTQYF
size: .; V: TRBV18; D: TRBD1; J: TRBJ2-2; DNA: TGTGCCAGCTCTCTGCAAGCGGCAGGGGGTACCGGGGAGCTGTTTTTT; CDR3: CASSLQAAGGTGELFF
size: .; V: TRBV5-1; D: .; J: TRBJ2-7; DNA: TGCGCCAGCAGCTCTCGACAAACCTCCTACTACGAGCAGTACTTC; CDR3: CASSSRQTSYYEQYF